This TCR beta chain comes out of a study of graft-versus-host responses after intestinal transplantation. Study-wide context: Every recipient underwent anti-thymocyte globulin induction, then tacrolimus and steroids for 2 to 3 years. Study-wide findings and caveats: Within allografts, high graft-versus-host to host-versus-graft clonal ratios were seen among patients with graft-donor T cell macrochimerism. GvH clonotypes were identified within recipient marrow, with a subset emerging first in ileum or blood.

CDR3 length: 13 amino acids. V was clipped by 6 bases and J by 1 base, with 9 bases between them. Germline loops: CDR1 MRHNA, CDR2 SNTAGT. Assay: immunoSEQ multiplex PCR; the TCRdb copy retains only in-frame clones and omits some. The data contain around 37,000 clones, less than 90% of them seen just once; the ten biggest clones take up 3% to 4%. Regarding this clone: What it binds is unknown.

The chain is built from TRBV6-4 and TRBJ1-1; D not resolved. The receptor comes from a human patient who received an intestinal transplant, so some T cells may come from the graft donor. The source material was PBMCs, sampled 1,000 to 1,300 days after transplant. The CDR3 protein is CASSLTANTEAFF. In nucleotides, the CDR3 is TGTGCCAGCAGCCTAACAGCGAACACTGAAGCTTTCTTT.